These 9 T cell receptor beta chains were sequenced from one sample in a study of T cell responses to AZD1222 COVID-19 vaccine. Sequencing was performed with immunoSEQ multiplex PCR; in TCRdb, only in-frame clones are kept and a portion is missing. The profile shows around 200,000 clones, about 90% of them singletons. Sample: peripheral blood, taken on day 0 of AZD1222 vaccination. These receptors were obtained from an adult in good health.

This clone showed up just once. The V and J genes are TRBV18 and TRBJ2-2; 9 nucleotides line up with TRBD1. CDR3 length equals 14 residues. Per the germline V gene, CDR1 is KGHSH and CDR2 is LQKENI. V lost 6 bases to trimming and J lost 6 bases; unmatched junction nucleotides: 5. CDR3 in DNA: TGTGCCAGCTCTCGGGACAGGGTCGCCGGGGAGCTGTTTTTT. Encoded protein: CASSRDRVAGELFF.

The chain links TRBV27 to TRBJ2-7, with TRBD1 as a possible D gene (6 bases). Trimming took 5 bases from V and 2 from J, leaving 22 bases between them. CDR1 is MNHEY, CDR2 SMNVEV, per germline (reference sequence). The CDR3 is 17 amino acids. CDR3 nucleotide sequence: TGTGCCAGCAGTCTACTACGATTTCAGGGGTTCCCCTACGAGCAGTACTTC. Translating it yields CASSLLRFQGFPYEQYF.

This rearrangement joins TRBV11-1 to TRBJ2-7; TRBD1 is a possible D gene (5 bases). The CDR3 runs to 12 residues. V was trimmed by 5 bases and J by 5 bases, leaving 10 bases between them. Per germline, CDR1 SGHAT and CDR2 FQDESV (reference sequence). The CDR3 nucleotides read TGTGCCAGCAGCCCCCGACAGAACGAGCAGTACTTC. This codes for CASSPRQNEQYF.

This clone appeared many times. The chain couples TRBV5-1 to TRBJ1-1; 9 bases align to TRBD1. V lost 4 bases to trimming and J lost 7 bases; unmatched junction nucleotides: 11. Per the germline V gene, CDR1 is SGHRS and CDR2 is YFSETQ. The CDR3 has 15 residues. CDR3 amino acids: CASSAENRGLNEAFF. The DNA of the CDR3 is TGCGCCAGCAGCGCAGAAAACAGGGGGCTTAATGAAGCTTTCTTT.

The chain is built from TRBV5-5 and TRBJ1-4, with D possibly TRBD1 on 6 matching bases. Looked up from germline, CDR1 is SGHKS and CDR2 is YYEKEE (reference sequence). V was cut by 3 bases and J by 7 bases, with 22 bases left in between. The CDR3 extends over 17 amino acids. CDR3 region: CASSYNIGGGSSEKLFF. CDR3 DNA: TGTGCCAGCAGCTACAACATCGGAGGGGGGTCATCTGAAAAACTGTTTTTT.

This clone showed up just a few times. The chain carries TRBV2 and TRBJ2-7; D call uncertain. The CDR3 covers 14 residues. The germline V and J ends were trimmed by 5 bases and 0 bases, with 11 bases remaining between them. In germline, CDR1 is SNHLY, CDR2 FYNNEI. As DNA, the CDR3 is TGTGCCAGCAGTCCAGGTTCCCTCTCCTACGAGCAGTACTTC. Protein product: CASSPGSLSYEQYF.

This chain uses TRBV19 with TRBJ1-1, with D perhaps TRBD1 (5 bases). From germline, CDR1 is LNHDA and CDR2 SQIVND (reference sequence). The length of the CDR3 is 15 residues. Trimming stripped 6 bases from V and 4 bases from J, with 18 bases between. This chain's CDR3 is CASRGDLVGVTEAFF. The CDR3 coding sequence is TGTGCCAGTAGGGGGGACCTGGTCGGAGTCACTGAAGCTTTCTTT.

This chain uses TRBV19 with TRBJ2-5, with D unresolved. V was pared by 5 bases and J by 7 bases, with 14 bases between. Germline lookup yields CDR1 LNHDA and CDR2 SQIVND (reference sequence). The CDR3 runs 13 residues. This chain's CDR3 is CASSPNQDGTQYF. CDR3 DNA sequence: TGTGCCAGTAGTCCCAACCAGGACGGGACCCAGTACTTC.

The CDR3 DNA follows: TGTGCCAGCAGCGAGACAGGGGTCGCCTATGGCTACACCTTC. Its protein product is CASSETGVAYGYTF. The V and J genes are TRBV9 and TRBJ1-2, with TRBD1 identical over 8 bases. CDR1 SGDLS and CDR2 YYNGEE come from the germline V gene. The CDR3 contains 14 residues. J was trimmed by 4 bases and V by 3 bases; bases with no gene match: 5.